This TCR beta chain was profiled in a study of cytomegalovirus exposure and HLA in healthy donors. Broader study findings: HLA restriction was apparent for most CMV-associated TCR beta chains in a later analysis. Later analysis reportedly placed an Asian-associated ancestry cluster below the roughly 680-donor mean in N-insertions. 87-base-pair reads could not separate some V segments, including TRBV6-2 and TRBV6-3.

The PCR used 60 Vbeta and 13 Jbeta primers. Generated by immunoSEQ multiplex PCR, the TCRdb table keeps only in-frame clones and is missing some. Of about 180,000 clones listed, roughly 80% were seen once; the top ten hold about 1.4%. With respect to this clone: Its specificity is unknown.

Trimming at V came to 0 bases and at J to 4 bases, leaving 5 bases not matched to a gene. The length of the CDR3 is 16 residues. Germline lookup yields CDR1 MNHEY and CDR2 SVGAGI. Each donor's status was that of a healthy bone marrow donor. The specimen was PBMCs. The V gene is TRBV6-5, the J gene TRBJ2-5; 10 bases map to TRBD2. The sequence was obtained from a girl aged 5 to 17 in good health and CMV-seropositive. The CDR3 nucleotides are TGTGCCAGCAGTTACTCGGCTAGCGGGAGTGGAGAGACCCAGTACTTC. This encodes CASSYSASGSGETQYF.